This T cell receptor (beta chain) emerged from a study of spatial heterogeneity in lung cancer. TCRdb analysed the 5' RACE reads with MiXCR anew, one entry per CDR3 protein. This table has 25,000 or so distinct CDR3 sequences, 8.4% appearing once. The time point denotes: sample taken at primary tumor resection. In each case, whole RNA from tumor, nontumor lung or frozen PBMC was sequenced unsorted. Germline CDR1 reads SGDLS; CDR2 reads YYNGEE. V dropped 3 bases and J dropped 3 bases, with 19 bases sitting between them. The CDR3 consists of 17 residues. In its sample, this clonotype was seen a few times.

The clonotype originates from a female donor with early-stage non-small cell lung cancer. V gene TRBV9 combines with J gene TRBJ2-1; D gene uncertain. Source: PBMCs, taken at surgery. The CDR3: CASSGQELRPLYNEQFF. The CDR3, as DNA: TGTGCCAGCAGCGGCCAAGAACTGAGACCCCTCTACAATGAGCAGTTCTTC. The full variable domain, in which reference TRBV9 and TRBJ2-1 provide the parts outside the CDR3, is DSGVTQTPKHLITATGQRVTLRCSPRSGDLSVYWYQQSLDQGLQFLIQYYNGEERAKGNILERFSAQQFPDLHSELNLSSLELGDSALYFCASSGQELRPLYNEQFFGPGTRLTVL.